This TCR beta chain comes out of a study of blood T cells in healthy people across ages. This clonotype has more than one count but fewer than ten. The antigen remains undetermined. Overall study findings and caveats: Naive CD4+ cells and diversity were both higher in long-lived donors than in aged donors.

V was clipped by 2 bases and J by 9 bases, with 17 bases between them. This CDR3 comprises 15 residues. CDR1 and CDR2 (germline): MNHEY, SVGAGI. Using a J-beta primer mix together with a sample-barcoded 5' primer, a second PCR was run for roughly 6 to 11 cycles. Every molecule of cDNA carried a tag from a template-switch adaptor with 12 random nucleotides. Sequencing yielded, for each sample, at least 3 million paired-end reads carrying CDR3. TCRdb independently ran MiXCR on the 5' RACE reads; one entry per CDR3 protein. The sample carries about 970,000 distinct CDR3 sequences, roughly 51% recorded once.

Sample: blood. This clonotype was sampled from a woman aged 55 to 70 in good health. The chain employs TRBV6-5 and TRBJ2-1, with D possibly called TRBD1 or TRBD2 (5 bases each). The CDR3 sequence: CASSYEGPPASEQFF. The CDR3 DNA follows: TGTGCCAGCAGTTACGAGGGACCGCCAGCGAGTGAGCAGTTCTTC.